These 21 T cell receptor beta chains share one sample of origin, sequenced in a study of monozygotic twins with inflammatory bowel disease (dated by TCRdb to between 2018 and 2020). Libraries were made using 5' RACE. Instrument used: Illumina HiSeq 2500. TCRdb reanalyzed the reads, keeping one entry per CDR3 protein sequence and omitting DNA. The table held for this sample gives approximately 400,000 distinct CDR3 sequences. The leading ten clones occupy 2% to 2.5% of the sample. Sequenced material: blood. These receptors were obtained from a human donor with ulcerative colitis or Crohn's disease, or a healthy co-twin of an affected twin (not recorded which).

CDR3: CASSYSPTDRDEQYF. The rearrangement joins TRBV6-5 to TRBJ2-7; checking the TCRdb D call of TRBD1 is not possible without DNA. From germline, CDR1 is MNHEY and CDR2 SVGAGI. This CDR3 has 15 residues.

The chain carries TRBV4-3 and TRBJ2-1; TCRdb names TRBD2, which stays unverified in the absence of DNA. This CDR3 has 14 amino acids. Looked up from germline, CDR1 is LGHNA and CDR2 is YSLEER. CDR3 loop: CASSQDRLAGKQFF.

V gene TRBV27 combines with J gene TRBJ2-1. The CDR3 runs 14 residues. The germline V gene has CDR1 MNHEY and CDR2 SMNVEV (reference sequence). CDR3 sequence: CASSLGVMRNEQFF.

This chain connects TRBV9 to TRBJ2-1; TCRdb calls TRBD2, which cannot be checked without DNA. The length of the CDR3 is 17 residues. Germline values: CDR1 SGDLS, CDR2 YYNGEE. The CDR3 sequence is CASSDYSSGGPYNEQFF.

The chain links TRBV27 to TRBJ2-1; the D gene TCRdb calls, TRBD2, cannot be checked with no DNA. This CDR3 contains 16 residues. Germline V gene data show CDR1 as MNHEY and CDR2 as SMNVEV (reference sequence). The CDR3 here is CASSTRTAPTYNEQFF.

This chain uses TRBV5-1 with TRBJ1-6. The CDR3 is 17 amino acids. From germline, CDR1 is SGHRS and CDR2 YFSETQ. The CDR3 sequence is CASSLEAVSSYNSPLHF.

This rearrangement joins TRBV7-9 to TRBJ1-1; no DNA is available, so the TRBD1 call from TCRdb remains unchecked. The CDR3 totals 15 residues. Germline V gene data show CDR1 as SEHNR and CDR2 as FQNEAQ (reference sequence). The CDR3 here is CASSLGGTGAKEAFF.

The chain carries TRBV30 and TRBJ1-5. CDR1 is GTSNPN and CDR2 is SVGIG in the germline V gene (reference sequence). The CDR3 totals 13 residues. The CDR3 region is CAWREARDQPQHF.

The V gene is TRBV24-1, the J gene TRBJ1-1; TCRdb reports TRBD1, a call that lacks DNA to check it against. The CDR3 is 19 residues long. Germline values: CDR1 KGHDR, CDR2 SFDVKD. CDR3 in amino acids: CATSEDDFVWANRATEAFF.

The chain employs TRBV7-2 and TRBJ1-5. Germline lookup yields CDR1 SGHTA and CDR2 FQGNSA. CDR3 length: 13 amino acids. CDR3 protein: CASSLRVEQPQHF.

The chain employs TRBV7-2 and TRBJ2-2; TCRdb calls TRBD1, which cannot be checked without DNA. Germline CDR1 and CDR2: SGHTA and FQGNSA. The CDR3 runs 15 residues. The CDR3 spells CASAGRDRVSGELFF.

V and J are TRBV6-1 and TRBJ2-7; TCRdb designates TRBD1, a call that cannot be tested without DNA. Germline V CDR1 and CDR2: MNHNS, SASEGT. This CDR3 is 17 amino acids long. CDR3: CASSDTWDRGFFYEQYF.

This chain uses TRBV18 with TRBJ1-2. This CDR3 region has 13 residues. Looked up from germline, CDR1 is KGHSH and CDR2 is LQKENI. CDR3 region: CASSPREDYGYTF.

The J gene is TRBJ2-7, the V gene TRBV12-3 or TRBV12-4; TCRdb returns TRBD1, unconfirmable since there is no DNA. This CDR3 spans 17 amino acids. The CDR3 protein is CASSLYEIWDIDYEQYF.

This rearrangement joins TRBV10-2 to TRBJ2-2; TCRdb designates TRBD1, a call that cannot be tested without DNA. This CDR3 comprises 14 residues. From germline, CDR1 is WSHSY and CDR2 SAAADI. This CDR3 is CASSDIVGAGELFF.

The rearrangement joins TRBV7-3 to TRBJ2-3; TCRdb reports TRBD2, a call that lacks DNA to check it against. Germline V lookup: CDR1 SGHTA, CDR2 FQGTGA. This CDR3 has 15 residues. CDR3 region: CASSSSGRATDTQYF. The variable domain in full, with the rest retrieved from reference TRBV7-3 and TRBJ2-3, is GAGVSQTPSNKVTEKGKYVELRCDPISGHTALYWYRQSLGQGPEFLIYFQGTGAADDSGLPNDRFFAVRPEGSVSTLKIQRTERGDSAVYLCASSSSGRATDTQYFGPGTRLTVL.

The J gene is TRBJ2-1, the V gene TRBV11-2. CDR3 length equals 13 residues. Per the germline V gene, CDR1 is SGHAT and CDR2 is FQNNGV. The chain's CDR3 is CASSLEPAGEQFF.

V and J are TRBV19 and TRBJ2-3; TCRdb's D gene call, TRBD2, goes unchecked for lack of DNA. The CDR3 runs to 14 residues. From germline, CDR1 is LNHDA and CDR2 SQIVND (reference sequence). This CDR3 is CATSVAVNTDTQYF.

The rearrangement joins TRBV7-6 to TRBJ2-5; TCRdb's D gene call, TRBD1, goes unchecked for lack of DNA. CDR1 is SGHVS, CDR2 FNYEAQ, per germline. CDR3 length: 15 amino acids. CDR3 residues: CASSSRRQTQETQYF.

CDR3 sequence: CASSSSYRGNEQFF. This sequence joins TRBV7-9 and TRBJ2-1; TCRdb returns TRBD1, unconfirmable since there is no DNA. In germline, CDR1 is SEHNR, CDR2 FQNEAQ (reference sequence). CDR3 length equals 14 residues.

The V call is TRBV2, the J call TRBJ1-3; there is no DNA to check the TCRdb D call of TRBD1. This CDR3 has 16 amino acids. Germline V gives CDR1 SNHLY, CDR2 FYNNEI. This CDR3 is CASSEARGITGNTIYF.